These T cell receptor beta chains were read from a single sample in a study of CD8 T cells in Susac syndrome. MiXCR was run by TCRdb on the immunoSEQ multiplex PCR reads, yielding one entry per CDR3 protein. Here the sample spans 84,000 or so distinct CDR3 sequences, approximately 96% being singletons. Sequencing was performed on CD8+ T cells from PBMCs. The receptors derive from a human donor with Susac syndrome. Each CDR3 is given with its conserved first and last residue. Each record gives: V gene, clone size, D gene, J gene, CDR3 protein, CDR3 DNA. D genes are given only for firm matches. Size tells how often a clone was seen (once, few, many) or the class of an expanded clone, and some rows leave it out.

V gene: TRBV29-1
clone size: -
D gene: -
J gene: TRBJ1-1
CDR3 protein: CSVDGGVNTEAFF
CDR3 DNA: TGCAGCGTTGACGGCGGAGTGAACACTGAAGCTTTCTTT

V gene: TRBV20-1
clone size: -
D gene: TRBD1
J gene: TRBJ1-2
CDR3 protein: CSASDRETYGYTF
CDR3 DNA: TGCAGTGCTTCGGACAGGGAAACTTATGGCTACACCTTC

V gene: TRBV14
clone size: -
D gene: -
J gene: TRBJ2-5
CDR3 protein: CASSHMWDSQYF
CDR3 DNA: TGTGCCAGCAGCCACATGTGGGACTCCCAGTACTTC

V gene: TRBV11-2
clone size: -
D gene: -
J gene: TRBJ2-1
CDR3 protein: CASSAGLHNEQFF
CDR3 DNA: TGTGCCAGCAGCGCGGGACTCCACAATGAGCAGTTCTTC

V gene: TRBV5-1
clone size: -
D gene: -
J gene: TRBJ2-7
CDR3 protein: CASSPAGSSYEQYF
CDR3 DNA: TGCGCCAGCAGCCCTGCAGGGAGCTCCTACGAGCAGTACTTC

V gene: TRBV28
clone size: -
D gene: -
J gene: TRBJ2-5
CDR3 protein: CASRPIGVVRETQYF
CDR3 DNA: TGTGCCAGCAGACCGATCGGGGTCGTCAGAGAGACCCAGTACTTC

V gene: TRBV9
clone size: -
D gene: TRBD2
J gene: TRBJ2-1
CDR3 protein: CASSLRLAPNEQFF
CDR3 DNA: TGTGCCAGCAGCCTAAGACTAGCCCCGAATGAGCAGTTCTTC

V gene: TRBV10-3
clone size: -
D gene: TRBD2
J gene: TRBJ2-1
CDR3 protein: CAISELKREVYNEQFF
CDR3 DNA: TGTGCCATCAGTGAGTTAAAGCGGGAGGTCTACAATGAGCAGTTCTTC

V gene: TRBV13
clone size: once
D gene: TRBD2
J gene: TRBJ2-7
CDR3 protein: CASSSPSAGEDEQYF
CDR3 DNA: TGTGCCAGCAGCTCCCCCTCAGCGGGGGAGGACGAGCAGTACTTC

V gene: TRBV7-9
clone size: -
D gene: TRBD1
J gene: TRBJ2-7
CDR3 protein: CASSFPGQGTRYEQYF
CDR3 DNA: TGTGCCAGCAGCTTCCCGGGACAGGGAACCAGGTACGAGCAGTACTTC

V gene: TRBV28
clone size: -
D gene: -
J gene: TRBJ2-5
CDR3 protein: CASSFEQQETQYF
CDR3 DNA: TGTGCCAGCAGTTTTGAACAGCAAGAGACCCAGTACTTC

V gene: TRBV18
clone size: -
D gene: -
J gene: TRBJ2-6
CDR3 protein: CASSPFKHSYGFSGANVLTF
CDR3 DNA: TGTGCCAGCTCACCATTCAAGCACAGCTATGGGTTCTCTGGGGCCAACGTCCTGACTTTC

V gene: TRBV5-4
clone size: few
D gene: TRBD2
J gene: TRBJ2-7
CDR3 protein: CASSRTSGFGGEQYF
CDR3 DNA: TGTGCCAGCAGCAGGACTAGCGGCTTTGGGGGAGAGCAGTACTTC